One sample yielded the 16 T cell receptor beta chains listed below, sequenced in a study of CD8 T cells in ankylosing spondylitis. TCRdb processed the 5' RACE reads anew with MiXCR; each CDR3 protein has one entry. The table shows hundreds of thousands of distinct CDR3 sequences, with 12% occurring only once. Overall study results and limits: Ankylosing spondylitis blood seemed to carry a telltale TCR beta motif made of about 8 highly homologous variants.

These receptors are not linked to any known antigen. The source material was blood, either unsorted or a sorted T cell fraction (not recorded which). The receptors were gathered from a male donor with ankylosing spondylitis.

V gene TRBV7-8 combines with J gene TRBJ2-7; D call uncertain. Germline V gives CDR1 SGHVS, CDR2 FQNEAQ. The CDR3 is made up of 15 amino acids. Trimming removed 1 base at V and 2 bases at J, with 12 bases between. This chain's CDR3 is CASSLVHQATYEQYF. As DNA, the CDR3 is TGTGCCAGCAGCTTAGTTCACCAGGCCACCTACGAGCAGTACTTC.

This clonotype was seen a few times. This chain joins TRBV5-1 and TRBJ2-3, with D perhaps being TRBD1 or TRBD2 (6 bases each). Germline V gene sequence: CDR1 SGHRS, CDR2 YFSETQ. Trimming pared 0 bases from V and 5 bases from J, leaving 13 bases between. The CDR3 runs 15 residues. As DNA, the CDR3 is TGCGCCAGCAGCTTGGAGGGGGGTATCGGAGATACGCAGTATTTT. It specifies CASSLEGGIGDTQYF. Together with reference TRBV5-1 and TRBJ2-3, the CDR3 gives the full variable domain: KAGVTQTPRYLIKTRGQQVTLSCSPISGHRSVSWYQQTPGQGLQFLFEYFSETQRNKGNFPGRFSGRQFSNSRSEMNVSTLELGDSALYLCASSLEGGIGDTQYFGPGTRLTVL.

This sequence joins TRBV27 and TRBJ2-7, with 10 nucleotides matching TRBD1. Losses at the gene ends were 1 base for V and 2 bases for J; bases not matched to a gene: 2. Germline CDR1 is MNHEY and CDR2 is SMNVEV (reference sequence). The CDR3 totals 15 residues. The CDR3 sequence is CASSLLGQGAYEQYF. CDR3 nucleotides: TGTGCCAGCAGTTTATTAGGACAGGGGGCCTACGAGCAGTACTTC.

The V and J genes are TRBV24-1 and TRBJ1-1; TRBD1 might be the D (5 bases). Germline CDR1 KGHDR, CDR2 SFDVKD. This CDR3 spans 15 amino acids. V gave up 5 bases and J gave up 4 bases, with 16 bases separating them. The CDR3 nucleotides are TGTGCCACCAGTGCCTCGGGCCCGGGGGTCACTGAAGCTTTCTTT. This codes for CATSASGPGVTEAFF.

This clonotype has more than one count but fewer than ten. The chain employs TRBV12-3 or TRBV12-4 and TRBJ2-7, with TRBD2 matching over 9 bases. The CDR3 has 15 amino acids. Trimming removed 3 bases from V and 2 bases from J; junction bases left unmatched: 5. The CDR3 sequence is CASSFSGGFTYEQYF. For the CDR3, the DNA is TGTGCCAGCAGTTTTAGCGGGGGATTTACCTACGAGCAGTACTTC.

This clonotype occurred many times. This chain uses TRBV20-1 with TRBJ2-5; 8 positions match TRBD2. Losses at the gene ends were 1 base for V and 5 bases for J; bases not matched to a gene: 0. The CDR3 covers 12 residues. Per the germline V gene, CDR1 is DFQATT and CDR2 is SNEGSKA (reference sequence). The CDR3 loop is CSARAGGETQYF. The CDR3 nucleotides are TGCAGTGCTAGAGCGGGAGGGGAGACCCAGTACTTC.

The table lists this clonotype with many counts. V and J are TRBV7-2 and TRBJ2-1; possible D gene TRBD2, 6 bases. The V end lost 5 bases, the J end lost 5 bases, and 10 bases lay between the germline ends. The CDR3 is 13 residues long. CDR1 is SGHTA, CDR2 FQGNSA, per germline. The CDR3 sequence is CASSRGGNNEQFF. The CDR3 DNA follows: TGTGCCAGCAGCCGTGGGGGGAACAATGAGCAGTTCTTC.

The V call is TRBV2, the J call TRBJ2-2; D gene unclear. Trimming took 4 bases from V and 6 from J, leaving 9 bases between them. The CDR3 contains 13 residues. From germline, CDR1 is SNHLY and CDR2 FYNNEI. The CDR3 DNA reads TGTGCCAGCAGTGTAGGGCCCCCCGGGGAGCTGTTTTTT. It translates to CASSVGPPGELFF.

This clonotype was counted a few times. The rearrangement uses TRBV5-6 and TRBJ2-5; tentatively, D is TRBD1 (6 bases). In germline, CDR1 is SGHDT, CDR2 YYEEEE. V lost 0 bases to trimming and J lost 5 bases, with 11 bases between them. The CDR3 consists of 14 residues. CDR3 residues: CASSLDRVGETQYF. CDR3 nucleotide sequence: TGTGCCAGCAGCTTGGACAGGGTTGGGGAGACCCAGTACTTC. Supplemented by reference TRBV5-6 and TRBJ2-5, the full variable domain reads DAGVTQSPTHLIKTRGQQVTLRCSPKSGHDTVSWYQQALGQGPQFIFQYYEEEERQRGNFPDRFSGHQFPNYSSELNVNALLLGDSALYLCASSLDRVGETQYFGPGTRLLVL.

The chain recombines TRBV7-2 with TRBJ1-1; D unresolved. Trimming cost V 8 bases and J 8 bases, with 18 bases left between them. Germline-derived CDR1 and CDR2 are SGHTA and FQGNSA. This CDR3 contains 13 residues. The CDR3 here is CASGSIVIGEAFF. In nucleotides, the CDR3 is TGTGCCAGCGGCTCGATCGTGATTGGGGAAGCTTTCTTT.

This clonotype was seen only a few times. This chain joins TRBV12-3 or TRBV12-4 and TRBJ1-5; 8 nucleotides line up with TRBD1. CDR3 length: 14 residues. Trimming took 5 bases from V and 7 from J; bases not matched to a gene: 7. CDR3 sequence: CASSTGQGDQPQHF. CDR3 DNA sequence: TGTGCCAGCAGTACAGGACAGGGAGACCAGCCCCAGCATTTT.

This clonotype was detected only a few times. The CDR3: CASSLAGEVVQETQYF. The CDR3, as DNA: TGTGCCAGCAGCTTAGCGGGAGAGGTCGTTCAAGAGACCCAGTACTTC. The V call is TRBV5-6, the J call TRBJ2-5; 8 nucleotides align to TRBD2. Per the germline V gene, CDR1 is SGHDT and CDR2 is YYEEEE. The CDR3 has 16 amino acids. J lost 2 bases, V lost 2 bases, and 8 bases had no gene match. The full variable domain, with the rest looked up from reference TRBV5-6 and TRBJ2-5, is DAGVTQSPTHLIKTRGQQVTLRCSPKSGHDTVSWYQQALGQGPQFIFQYYEEEERQRGNFPDRFSGHQFPNYSSELNVNALLLGDSALYLCASSLAGEVVQETQYFGPGTRLLVL.

The chain has TRBV5-5 and TRBJ1-5, with D perhaps TRBD1 (5 bases). CDR3 length: 15 residues. CDR1 SGHKS and CDR2 YYEKEE come from the germline V gene (reference sequence). Deletions cut 0 bases from V and 6 bases from J, with 13 bases between. The CDR3 DNA reads as TGTGCCAGCAGCTTGGCGGCAGGGCCCCCTCAGCCCCAGCATTTT. This sequence encodes CASSLAAGPPQPQHF.

In its sample, this clonotype was seen many times. The chain recombines TRBV29-1 with TRBJ2-7, with D possibly TRBD2 on 6 matching bases. Deletions cut 1 base from V and 5 bases from J, with 15 bases between. The CDR3 has 14 residues. Germline V gene sequence: CDR1 SQVTM, CDR2 ANQGSEA. The CDR3 protein is CSVEGGVGVDEQYF. CDR3 coding DNA: TGCAGCGTTGAAGGGGGGGTAGGGGTCGACGAGCAGTACTTC.

The chain combines TRBV10-3 with TRBJ2-3, with D possibly matching TRBD1 (5 bases). V shed 2 bases and J shed 4 bases, with 13 bases lying between them. CDR3 size: 15 residues. Looked up from germline, CDR1 is ENHRY and CDR2 is SYGVKD. CDR3 amino acids: CAISEGAAKADTQYF. CDR3 nucleotides: TGTGCCATCAGTGAGGGGGCGGCAAAGGCAGATACGCAGTATTTT.

This clonotype was found many times. The chain combines TRBV29-1 with TRBJ2-5; D not resolved. V was cut by 4 bases and J by 1 base, with 13 bases left in between. The V gene's germline CDR1 is SQVTM and CDR2 ANQGSEA. There are 14 residues in the CDR3. The CDR3 here is CSVVARTPQETQYF. The CDR3 DNA follows: TGCAGCGTTGTAGCTCGCACTCCCCAAGAGACCCAGTACTTC.